This record concerns one T cell receptor beta chain sequence. Its target is not known. Using immunoSEQ multiplex PCR, the repertoire was profiled, and TCRdb retains in-frame clones only, with some absent. The table has tens of thousands of clones, 80% to 90% seen once; the top ten hold 5% to 7%. The source of the sample is a study of a mutant IDH1 vaccine in newly diagnosed glioma. The overall study: The sex distribution of treated patients was around 62% male and about 38% female, with a mean age of 40.4 years. Earlier therapy was either radiotherapy, temozolomide, or both, and most got both. Visit V12 was scheduled at week 35 and visit V13 at week 47. Findings and caveats of the study: Vaccination induced immune responses in about 93% of patients.

Per the germline V gene, CDR1 is KGHSH and CDR2 is LQKENI. The V gene lost 6 bases and the J gene lost 0 bases, with 18 bases spanning the gap. The CDR3 loop spans 16 amino acids. This sample's time point: week 35, safety follow-up. Vaccine doses each comprised 300 ug of mutant IDH1 20-mer peptide, with topical imiquimod. The V gene is TRBV18, the J gene TRBJ2-7, with D perhaps TRBD2 (5 bases). Specimen: PBMCs, collected from a glioma patient whose treatment included an IDH1 peptide vaccine. The sequence was obtained from a man between 40 and 49 years old with glioma. CDR3 amino acids: CASSAGVVMGSYEQYF. CDR3 DNA sequence: TGTGCCAGCTCGGCCGGGGTAGTCATGGGCTCCTACGAGCAGTACTTC.